One and the same sample provided the 5 T cell receptor beta chains below, sequenced in a study of blood T cells in healthy people across ages. Combining a sample-barcoded 5' primer with a J-beta primer mix, a second PCR ran for roughly 6 to 11 cycles. TCRdb re-called the 5' RACE reads through MiXCR, storing one row per CDR3 protein. Of more than 900,000 distinct CDR3 sequences in the sample, roughly 28% were seen once. The sample also formed part of further work on T cells of mothers and their children.

Sequenced sample: blood. These TCRs come from a woman in her forties in good health.

This chain connects TRBV3-1 to TRBJ1-3; 9 bases are shared with TRBD1. Trimming cost V 4 bases and J 2 bases; bases outside gene matches: 3. Germline V gives CDR1 LGHDT, CDR2 YNNKEL (reference sequence). The CDR3 spans 15 residues. Written as DNA, the CDR3 is TGTGCCAGCAGCCCGCGACAGGGGGCTGGAAACACCATATATTTT. Amino acids: CASSPRQGAGNTIYF.

J is TRBJ2-3 and V is TRBV7-6; D is perhaps TRBD1 (7 bases). V was pared by 3 bases and J by 0 bases, with 13 bases between. There are 16 residues in the CDR3. Germline V gene data show CDR1 as SGHVS and CDR2 as FNYEAQ. CDR3: CASSLATGRSTDTQYF. The DNA of the CDR3 is TGTGCCAGCAGCTTGGCGACAGGGAGGAGCACAGATACGCAGTATTTT.

This clonotype was recorded at least ten times. The chain combines TRBV29-1 with TRBJ2-1; D remains unclear. Germline CDR1 and CDR2: SQVTM and ANQGSEA. Trimming pared 3 bases from V and 4 bases from J, leaving 13 bases between. This CDR3 spans 14 amino acids. In nucleotides, the CDR3 is TGCAGCGTTGATAACCTTACGACTTACAATGAGCAGTTCTTC. Protein product: CSVDNLTTYNEQFF.

This clonotype showed up many times. The J gene is TRBJ2-5, the V gene TRBV3-1; D ambiguous. Trimming stripped 0 bases from V and 11 bases from J, with 13 bases between. The CDR3 consists of 13 residues. Germline-derived CDR1 and CDR2 are LGHDT and YNNKEL (reference sequence). The CDR3 reads CASSQDDVGEQYF. In nucleotides, the CDR3 is TGTGCCAGCAGCCAAGATGATGTTGGAGAGCAGTACTTC.

On this clonotype: One end of the junction fails to match germline, which may point to a read error. The chain recombines TRBV6-1 with TRBJ2-5; D may match TRBD1 or TRBD2 (5 bases each). The CDR3 spans 12 residues. CDR1 is MNHNS and CDR2 is SASEGT in the germline V gene. This chain's CDR3 is CASSEQGETRYF. DNA of the CDR3: TGTGCCAGCAGTGAACAGGGAGAGACCCGGTACTTC.